The 14 T cell receptor beta chains listed next were all sequenced from one sample in a study of T cell changes during pregnancy in multiple sclerosis. TCRdb's copy holds only in-frame clones and misses some; the assay was immunoSEQ multiplex PCR. The sample has 50,000 or so clones; around 94% are singletons. This specimen consisted of CD4+ T cells from peripheral blood mononuclear cells, obtained in the third trimester of pregnancy. The receptors originated from a female donor with multiple sclerosis, enrolled in a pregnancy study.

The table lists this clone with a few counts. The chain carries TRBV13 and TRBJ2-7, with 7 bases matching TRBD2. Per the germline V gene, CDR1 is PRHDT and CDR2 is FYEKMQ (reference sequence). Germline trimming cut 2 bases from V and 5 bases from J; bases unmatched to any gene: 3. There are 13 residues in the CDR3. Here the CDR3 reads CASSLSGADEQYF. CDR3 DNA: TGTGCCAGCAGCTTAAGCGGGGCGGACGAGCAGTACTTC.

This chain uses TRBV28 with TRBJ2-1; D is unclear. Trimming removed 3 bases at V and 9 bases at J, with 3 bases between. The germline CDR1 and CDR2 sequences are MDHEN and SYDVKM. The CDR3 has 10 residues. This CDR3 reads CASSFGEQFF. The CDR3 nucleotides are TGTGCCAGCAGTTTCGGTGAGCAGTTCTTC.

The chain carries TRBV30 and TRBJ1-2; no clear D. Trimming shortened V by 2 bases and J by 6 bases, and 19 bases separated the two germline ends. Germline CDR1 and CDR2: GTSNPN and SVGIG (reference sequence). CDR3 length: 15 residues. The CDR3 sequence is CAWSPTVYSVNGYTF. CDR3 nucleotide sequence: TGTGCCTGGAGTCCTACAGTTTATTCAGTTAATGGCTACACCTTC.

The chain carries TRBV13 and TRBJ2-5, with TRBD2 as a possible D gene (6 bases). The germline CDR1 and CDR2 sequences are PRHDT and FYEKMQ (reference sequence). V was shortened by 1 base and J by 2 bases, with 14 bases between the two germline ends. This CDR3 spans 16 amino acids. This CDR3 reads CASSLVAGRTQETQYF. The DNA of the CDR3 is TGTGCCAGCAGCTTAGTGGCAGGGAGGACGCAAGAGACCCAGTACTTC.

The chain links TRBV10-3 to TRBJ2-3; no clear D gene. Germline-derived CDR1 and CDR2 are ENHRY and SYGVKD. CDR3 length equals 14 residues. Trimming cost V 5 bases and J 0 bases, with 9 bases left between them. CDR3 region: CAISRSSSTDTQYF. Here the CDR3 DNA reads TGTGCCATCAGTCGGTCTTCTAGCACAGATACGCAGTATTTT.

V gene TRBV5-1 combines with J gene TRBJ2-1; D call uncertain. V was pared by 6 bases and J by 4 bases, with 5 bases between. Germline lookup yields CDR1 SGHRS and CDR2 YFSETQ. The CDR3 consists of 11 residues. In DNA, the CDR3 is TGCGCCAGCACCCAATACAATGAGCAGTTCTTC. This encodes CASTQYNEQFF. Variable domain in full (rest from reference TRBV5-1 and TRBJ2-1): KAGVTQTPRYLIKTRGQQVTLSCSPISGHRSVSWYQQTPGQGLQFLFEYFSETQRNKGNFPGRFSGRQFSNSRSEMNVSTLELGDSALYLCASTQYNEQFFGPGTRLTVL.

The chain carries TRBV7-6 and TRBJ2-6; 9 positions agree with TRBD1. V dropped 3 bases and J dropped 11; count of bases not matched to a gene: 8. From germline, CDR1 is SGHVS and CDR2 FNYEAQ. This CDR3 region has 15 residues. In nucleotides, the CDR3 is TGTGCCAGCAGCTTCACGGGACAGGGACCAGACGTCCTGACTTTC. This encodes CASSFTGQGPDVLTF.

The chain is built from TRBV5-6 and TRBJ2-6, with D possibly being TRBD1 (5 bases). Trimming left V 1 base short and J 0 bases short, with 8 bases between. CDR1 and CDR2 (germline): SGHDT, YYEEEE. CDR3 size: 16 residues. CDR3 in amino acids: CASSLLGLSGANVLTF. The CDR3 bases are TGTGCCAGCAGCTTGCTGGGGCTCTCTGGGGCCAACGTCCTGACTTTC.

V is TRBV7-2 and J is TRBJ1-5; 7 bases line up with TRBD1. Germline V lookup: CDR1 SGHTA, CDR2 FQGNSA. CDR3 length: 15 amino acids. V lost 5 bases to trimming and J lost 2 bases; unmatched junction nucleotides: 6. CDR3 coding DNA: TGTGCCAGCAGCCCCGGAGGGACAGGCAATCAGCCCCAGCATTTT. This encodes CASSPGGTGNQPQHF.

The rearrangement joins TRBV5-1 to TRBJ1-5; weak D call: TRBD1 (5 bases). V gave up 4 bases and J gave up 0 bases, with 8 bases separating them. The CDR3 has 14 residues. Germline CDR1 and CDR2: SGHRS and YFSETQ. CDR3: CASSADTSNQPQHF. The CDR3 DNA reads TGCGCCAGCAGCGCGGACACTAGCAATCAGCCCCAGCATTTT.

The chain couples TRBV9 to TRBJ1-1; TRBD1 matches 8 bases. This CDR3 spans 13 amino acids. The V and J ends lost 4 bases and 4 bases, in that order; junction bases with no gene match: 3. CDR1 is SGDLS, CDR2 YYNGEE, per germline. In nucleotides, the CDR3 is TGTGCCAGCAGCAACGACAGGGGCACTGAAGCTTTCTTT. It translates to CASSNDRGTEAFF.

This chain links TRBV19 with TRBJ1-1, with D unresolved. Germline values: CDR1 LNHDA, CDR2 SQIVND (reference sequence). This CDR3 is 12 amino acids long. V was trimmed by 10 bases and J by 10 bases, leaving 19 bases between them. This CDR3 is CANLNRGPPAFF. CDR3 nucleotides: TGTGCCAACCTCAATCGGGGTCCCCCAGCTTTCTTT.

V is TRBV19 and J is TRBJ2-1, with 8 bases aligning to TRBD1. The CDR3 consists of 13 residues. J was trimmed by 3 bases and V by 6 bases; bases with no gene match: 1. CDR1 and CDR2 (germline): LNHDA, SQIVND (reference sequence). CDR3 amino acids: CASRGQGYNEQFF. The CDR3 DNA sequence: TGTGCCAGTAGAGGACAGGGCTACAATGAGCAGTTCTTC.

This rearrangement joins TRBV7-9 to TRBJ2-2; D is perhaps TRBD1 (5 bases). Trimming shortened V by 1 base and J by 0 bases, and 9 bases separated the two germline ends. Germline CDR1 and CDR2: SEHNR and FQNEAQ (reference sequence). The CDR3 loop spans 16 amino acids. Written as DNA, the CDR3 is TGTGCCAGCAGCTTAGGGGGCACAGCGAACACCGGGGAGCTGTTTTTT. It specifies CASSLGGTANTGELFF.